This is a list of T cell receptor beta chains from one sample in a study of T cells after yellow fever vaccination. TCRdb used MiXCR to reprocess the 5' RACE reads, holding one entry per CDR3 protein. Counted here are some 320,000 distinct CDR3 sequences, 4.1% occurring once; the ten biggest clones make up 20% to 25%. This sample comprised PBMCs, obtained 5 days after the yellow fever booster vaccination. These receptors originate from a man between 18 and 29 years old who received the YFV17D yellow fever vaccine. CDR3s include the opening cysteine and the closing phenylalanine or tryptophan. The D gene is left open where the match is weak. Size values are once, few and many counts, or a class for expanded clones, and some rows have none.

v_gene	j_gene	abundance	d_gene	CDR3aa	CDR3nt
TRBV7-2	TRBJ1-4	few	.	CASSLYGRNEKLFF	TGTGCCAGCAGCTTATACGGCAGGAATGAAAAACTGTTTTTT
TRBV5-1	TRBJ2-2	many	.	CASSLGWPGELFF	TGCGCCAGCAGCTTGGGTTGGCCCGGGGAGCTGTTTTTT
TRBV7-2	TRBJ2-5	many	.	CASSLGDPRETQYF	TGTGCCAGCAGCTTGGGGGACCCCCGGGAGACCCAGTACTTC
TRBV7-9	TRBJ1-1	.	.	CASSLGTTGTKDTEAFF	TGTGCCAGCAGTCTAGGGACTACCGGGACTAAGGATACTGAAGCTTTCTTT
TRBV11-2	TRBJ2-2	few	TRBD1	CASSLWTGMPGELFF	TGTGCCAGCAGCTTATGGACAGGGATGCCCGGGGAGCTGTTTTTT
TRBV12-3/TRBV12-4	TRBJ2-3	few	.	CASSYWDTQYF	TGTGCCAGCAGTTACTGGGATACGCAGTATTTT
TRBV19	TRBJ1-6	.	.	CASKSQAPSPLHF	TGTGCCAGTAAATCCCAGGCCCCCTCACCCCTCCACTTT
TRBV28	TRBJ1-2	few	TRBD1	CASSLGTSGQGYTF	TGTGCCAGCAGTTTAGGAACTTCGGGACAGGGCTACACCTTC
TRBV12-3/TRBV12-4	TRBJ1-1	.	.	CASSWFRGGTEAFF	TGTGCCAGCAGTTGGTTCCGTGGGGGTACTGAAGCTTTCTTT
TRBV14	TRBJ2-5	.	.	CASSQMGGQETQYF	TGTGCCAGCAGCCAGATGGGGGGACAAGAGACCCAGTACTTC
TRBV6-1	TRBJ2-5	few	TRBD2	CASRAGGFQETQYF	TGTGCCAGCCGTGCGGGGGGATTCCAAGAGACCCAGTACTTC
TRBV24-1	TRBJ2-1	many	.	CATSASELSSYNEQFF	TGTGCCACCAGTGCCTCGGAGCTTAGCTCCTACAATGAGCAGTTCTTC
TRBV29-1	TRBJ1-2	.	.	CSDGSPGGYGYTF	TGCAGCGATGGGAGCCCGGGCGGCTATGGCTACACCTTC
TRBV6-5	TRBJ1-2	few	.	CASTSGVDYGYTF	TGTGCCAGCACCTCGGGGGTTGACTATGGCTACACCTTC
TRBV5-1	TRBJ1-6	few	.	CASSLETENSPLHF	TGCGCCAGCAGCTTGGAGACGGAGAATTCACCCCTCCACTTT
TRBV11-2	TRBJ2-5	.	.	CASGRGYQETQYF	TGTGCCAGCGGCAGGGGCTACCAAGAGACCCAGTACTTC
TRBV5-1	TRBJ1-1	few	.	CASSLDAGGSGAFF	TGCGCCAGCAGCTTGGACGCAGGCGGAAGTGGAGCTTTCTTT
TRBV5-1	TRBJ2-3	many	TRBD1	CASSRDRGDTQYF	TGCGCCAGCAGCCGGGACAGGGGAGATACGCAGTATTTT
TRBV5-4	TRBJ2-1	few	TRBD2	CASSPALAGGLDEQFF	TGTGCCAGCAGCCCCGCACTAGCGGGGGGGCTCGATGAGCAGTTCTTC
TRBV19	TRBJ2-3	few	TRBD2	CASSMAGTSPDTQYF	TGTGCCAGTAGTATGGCCGGGACTAGCCCGGATACGCAGTATTTT
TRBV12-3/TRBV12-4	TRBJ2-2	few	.	CASRDATNTGELFF	TGTGCCAGCAGGGACGCGACGAACACCGGGGAGCTGTTTTTT
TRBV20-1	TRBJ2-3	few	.	CSARLPGSTDTQYF	TGCAGTGCTAGGCTGCCGGGATCCACAGATACGCAGTATTTT
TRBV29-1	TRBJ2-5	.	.	CSVEKTRDIRQETQYF	TGCAGCGTTGAAAAGACCCGGGACATACGACAAGAGACCCAGTACTTC
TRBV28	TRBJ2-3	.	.	CASAGGGRDTQYF	TGTGCCAGCGCTGGCGGAGGGAGAGATACGCAGTATTTT
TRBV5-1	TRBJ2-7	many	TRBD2	CASNTGKAGGPYEQYF	TGCGCCAGCAATACGGGGAAAGCGGGGGGGCCTTACGAGCAGTACTTC
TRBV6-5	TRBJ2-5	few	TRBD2	CASSYSMLGLEETQYF	TGTGCCAGCAGTTACTCGATGTTGGGACTAGAGGAGACCCAGTACTTC
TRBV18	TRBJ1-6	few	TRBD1	CASSPAAGGRSPLHF	TGTGCCAGCTCACCAGCGGCAGGGGGACGTTCACCCCTCCACTTT
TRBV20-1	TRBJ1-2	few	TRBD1	CSARAGQGAFGYTF	TGCAGTGCTAGAGCTGGACAGGGGGCGTTTGGCTACACCTTC
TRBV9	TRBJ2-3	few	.	CASSVGPSTDTQYF	TGTGCCAGCAGCGTAGGGCCTAGCACAGATACGCAGTATTTT
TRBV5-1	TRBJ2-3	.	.	CASSLLGQTDTQYF	TGCGCCAGCAGCCTGCTTGGGCAGACAGATACGCAGTATTTT
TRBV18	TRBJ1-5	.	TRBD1	CASSPGQGVSEPQHF	TGTGCCAGCTCACCGGGACAGGGAGTCTCGGAGCCCCAGCATTTT
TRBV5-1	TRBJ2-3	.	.	CASSWGSLRGGTQYF	TGCGCCAGCAGCTGGGGATCCCTCCGTGGTGGTACGCAGTATTTT
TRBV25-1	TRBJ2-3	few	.	CASSASILEGGVPDTQYF	TGTGCCAGCAGTGCATCTATTTTAGAGGGGGGAGTCCCAGATACGCAGTATTTT
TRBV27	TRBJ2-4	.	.	CASGLQAQNIQYF	TGTGCCAGCGGCCTCCAGGCTCAAAACATTCAGTACTTC
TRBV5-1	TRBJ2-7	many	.	CASSLGQGQTYEQYF	TGCGCCAGCAGCTTGGGGCAGGGCCAAACTTACGAGCAGTACTTC
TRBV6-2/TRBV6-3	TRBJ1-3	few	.	CATEPGHGGNTIYF	TGTGCCACCGAACCGGGACACGGGGGAAACACCATATATTTT
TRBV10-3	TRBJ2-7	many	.	CAIRSEGRMGEQYF	TGTGCCATCAGGAGCGAGGGGCGGATGGGGGAGCAGTACTTC
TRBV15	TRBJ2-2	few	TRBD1	CATSSRTGANTGELFF	TGTGCCACCAGTAGTCGGACAGGGGCGAACACCGGGGAGCTGTTTTTT
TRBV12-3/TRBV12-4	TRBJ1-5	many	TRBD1	CASRGQGDNQPQHF	TGTGCCAGCAGGGGACAGGGGGACAATCAGCCCCAGCATTTT
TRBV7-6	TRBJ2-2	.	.	CASRATGNTGELFF	TGTGCCAGCAGGGCCACAGGGAACACCGGGGAGCTGTTTTTT
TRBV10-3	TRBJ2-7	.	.	CAISEFPETYEQYF	TGTGCCATCAGTGAGTTTCCAGAGACCTACGAGCAGTACTTC
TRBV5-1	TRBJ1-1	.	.	CASSLGTRSGFWGTEAFF	TGCGCCAGCAGCTTAGGGACCAGATCGGGGTTTTGGGGCACTGAAGCTTTCTTT
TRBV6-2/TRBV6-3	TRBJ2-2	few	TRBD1	CASTRTGYTGELFF	TGTGCCAGCACCCGGACAGGGTACACCGGGGAGCTGTTTTTT
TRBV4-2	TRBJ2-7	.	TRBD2	CASSQDGLAGGYEQYF	TGTGCCAGCAGCCAAGATGGCCTAGCGGGGGGCTACGAGCAGTACTTC
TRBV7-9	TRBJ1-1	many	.	CASSLEQGGTEAFF	TGTGCCAGCAGCTTAGAACAGGGCGGGACTGAAGCTTTCTTT
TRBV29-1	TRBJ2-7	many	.	CSVEEGRAREQYF	TGCAGCGTTGAAGAGGGCAGGGCCAGGGAGCAGTACTTC
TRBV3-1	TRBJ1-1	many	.	CASSQAAGVTEAFF	TGTGCCAGCAGCCAAGCGGCAGGGGTCACTGAAGCTTTCTTT
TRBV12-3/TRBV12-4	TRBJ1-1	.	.	CASTPRERLAEAFF	TGTGCCAGCACCCCCCGAGAAAGGCTTGCTGAAGCTTTCTTT
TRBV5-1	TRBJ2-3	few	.	CASSLADGFRFYGDTQYF	TGCGCCAGCAGCTTGGCCGATGGGTTCAGGTTCTACGGAGATACGCAGTATTTT